The 19 T cell receptor beta chains listed next were all sequenced from one sample in a study of T cells after yellow fever vaccination. TCRdb re-called the 5' RACE reads with MiXCR, one entry per CDR3 protein. The data contain 350,000 to 450,000 distinct CDR3 sequences, around 19% of them singletons. This specimen consisted of PBMCs, obtained before the yellow fever booster vaccination. All receptors derive from a man between 18 and 35 years old who received the YFV17D yellow fever vaccine.

In its sample, this clonotype was seen a few times. This sequence joins TRBV6-5 and TRBJ2-2, with 9 nucleotides matching TRBD1. This CDR3 region has 17 residues. The germline V gene has CDR1 MNHEY and CDR2 SVGAGI. With V trimmed by 5 bases and J by 1 base, 8 bases remained unmatched. DNA of the CDR3: TGTGCCAGCAGTCCCCACAAGACAGGGGGGAACACCGGGGAGCTGTTTTTT. Protein sequence: CASSPHKTGGNTGELFF.

The V and J genes are TRBV6-6 and TRBJ2-1; the D gene is possibly TRBD2 (5 bases). This CDR3 is 15 amino acids long. Trimming cost V 2 bases and J 7 bases, with 15 bases left between them. Germline V CDR1 and CDR2: MNHNY, SVGAGI (reference sequence). CDR3 residues: CASSYPPGGGNEQFF. In DNA, the CDR3 is TGTGCCAGCAGTTACCCCCCGGGTGGAGGTAATGAGCAGTTCTTC.

In the case of this clonotype: A junction end diverges from the germline sequence, so it may reflect a read error. The CDR3 nucleotides are TGTGCCACCAGCAGCCCCCCCCCACAGGGGAACGCTGAAGCTTTCTTT. Translating gives CATSSPPPQGNAEAFF. The chain links TRBV15 to TRBJ1-1, with 7 bases aligning to TRBD1. The germline V gene encodes CDR1 LNHNV and CDR2 YYDKDF (reference sequence). The CDR3 covers 16 residues.

The CDR3 DNA sequence: TGCGCCAGCAGGGGAGTCCGGACAGGGCCATTGGATACGCAGTATTTT. Its translation is CASRGVRTGPLDTQYF. The chain couples TRBV5-1 to TRBJ2-3; 8 nucleotides align to TRBD1. This CDR3 region has 16 residues. Germline V gene sequence: CDR1 SGHRS, CDR2 YFSETQ. V lost 5 bases, J lost 6 bases, and 14 bases stayed unmatched.

This clonotype was seen ten or more times. The chain has TRBV28 and TRBJ2-5; D gene unclear. Looked up from germline, CDR1 is MDHEN and CDR2 is SYDVKM. V was shortened by 2 bases and J by 1 base, with 11 bases between the two germline ends. The CDR3 runs 15 residues. This CDR3 is CASSLVRPLQETQYF. The CDR3 DNA reads TGTGCCAGCAGTTTAGTCCGGCCACTCCAAGAGACCCAGTACTTC. The variable domain in full, completed from reference TRBV28 and TRBJ2-5, reads DVKVTQSSRYLVKRTGEKVFLECVQDMDHENMFWYRQDPGLGLRLIYFSYDVKMKEKGDIPEGYSVSREKKERFSLILESASTNQTSMYLCASSLVRPLQETQYFGPGTRLLVL.

This sequence joins TRBV2 and TRBJ2-7; D is tentatively TRBD1 or TRBD2 (5 bases each). The germline V gene encodes CDR1 SNHLY and CDR2 FYNNEI. The CDR3 spans 12 residues. Trimming took off 8 bases at V and 4 bases at J, with 12 bases between the two ends. The CDR3 DNA reads as TGTGCCAGCGGAGGACATCCTTACGAGCAGTACTTC. Encoded protein: CASGGHPYEQYF.

The sample holds a few counts of this clonotype. This chain connects TRBV4-3 to TRBJ1-2; D perhaps matches TRBD1 (6 bases). The V gene's germline CDR1 is LGHNA and CDR2 YSLEER. CDR3 size: 18 residues. The ends were cut back, 4 bases at V and 0 bases at J, with 21 bases in the middle. The CDR3 here is CASSLDRPGGGSNYGYTF. CDR3 nucleotide sequence: TGCGCCAGCAGCCTTGACAGACCCGGAGGGGGTTCTAACTATGGCTACACCTTC.

A few counts support this clonotype. V is TRBV7-2 and J is TRBJ2-1, with 12 bases that match TRBD2. CDR1 is SGHTA, CDR2 FQGNSA, per germline. The V segment lost 5 bases and the J segment 9 bases; nucleotides outside the gene matches: 11. CDR3 length: 16 amino acids. CDR3 residues: CASSLARLAGASEQFF. CDR3 sequence (DNA): TGTGCCAGCAGCCTCGCGAGACTAGCGGGGGCGAGTGAGCAGTTCTTC.

A few counts support this clonotype. The chain carries TRBV2 and TRBJ2-1, with D perhaps matching TRBD2 (6 bases). CDR1 and CDR2 (germline): SNHLY, FYNNEI. The CDR3 loop spans 15 amino acids. Trimming stripped 5 bases from V and 3 bases from J, with 14 bases between. CDR3 bases: TGTGCCAGCAGTCTCCGGGACTGGATCTACAATGAGCAGTTCTTC. It encodes CASSLRDWIYNEQFF.

This clonotype was recorded a few times. V and J are TRBV18 and TRBJ2-3; D remains ambiguous. The CDR3 is 13 residues long. Trimming took 4 bases from V and 2 from J, leaving 7 bases between them. Germline V gene data show CDR1 as KGHSH and CDR2 as LQKENI. The CDR3 sequence is CASSRSSTDTQYF. The CDR3, as DNA: TGTGCCAGCTCACGGAGTTCCACAGATACGCAGTATTTT.

This clonotype was detected ten times or more. This rearrangement joins TRBV20-1 to TRBJ2-5; 8 nucleotides align to TRBD2. The J segment lost 2 bases and the V segment lost 0 bases, leaving 8 bases of the junction unmatched. Germline CDR1 is DFQATT and CDR2 is SNEGSKA (reference sequence). The CDR3 has 16 residues. Here the CDR3 reads CSARDFPGGQQETQYF. CDR3 DNA: TGCAGTGCTAGAGATTTTCCGGGGGGGCAACAAGAGACCCAGTACTTC.

The gene calls are TRBV11-1 and TRBJ2-1; D remains unclear. Deletions cut 3 bases from V and 4 bases from J, with 16 bases between. The CDR3 has 16 amino acids. CDR1 is SGHAT, CDR2 FQDESV, per germline (reference sequence). The CDR3 loop reads CASSFLTGMGYNEQFF. DNA of the CDR3: TGTGCCAGCAGCTTCCTGACCGGAATGGGGTACAATGAGCAGTTCTTC.

This chain connects TRBV4-1 to TRBJ2-5, with D perhaps assigned TRBD1 or TRBD2 (5 bases each). The V gene's germline CDR1 is MGHRA and CDR2 YSYEKL. V was clipped by 0 bases and J by 9 bases, with 11 bases between them. CDR3 length: 13 residues. In nucleotides, the CDR3 is TGCGCCAGCAGCCAAGATGGGGGAATGGCCCAGTACTTC. Protein: CASSQDGGMAQYF.

The table lists this clonotype with a few counts. The genes are TRBV4-3 and TRBJ1-1, with a possible D match to TRBD1 (6 bases). The CDR3 sequence is 15 residues long. Germline V CDR1 and CDR2: LGHNA, YSLEER. Trimming shortened V by 1 base and J by 4 bases, and 13 bases separated the two germline ends. The CDR3 DNA reads as TGCGCCAGCAGCCAAGTGCAACAGGGTAGCACTGAAGCTTTCTTT. This encodes CASSQVQQGSTEAFF.

The rearrangement uses TRBV6-1 and TRBJ1-2, with TRBD1 as a possible D gene (6 bases). V was clipped by 3 bases and J by 3 bases, with 14 bases between them. CDR3 size: 15 residues. Looked up from germline, CDR1 is MNHNS and CDR2 is SASEGT. The CDR3 is CASSEHRVGDYGYTF. CDR3 DNA: TGTGCCAGCAGTGAGCACAGGGTAGGGGACTATGGCTACACCTTC.

This clonotype occurred many times. The rearrangement links TRBV29-1 to TRBJ1-2, with unresolved D. CDR1 and CDR2 from the germline V gene are SQVTM and ANQGSEA. CDR3 length: 12 amino acids. Trimming pared 3 bases from V and 1 base from J, leaving 6 bases between. The CDR3 DNA follows: TGCAGCGTTGACGGGCTTAACTATGGCTACACCTTC. Translated: CSVDGLNYGYTF.

This clonotype appeared many times. The gene calls are TRBV30 and TRBJ2-5; TRBD1 aligns across 9 bases. Looked up from germline, CDR1 is GTSNPN and CDR2 is SVGIG (reference sequence). Germline trimming cut 0 bases from V and 5 bases from J; bases unmatched to any gene: 1. The CDR3 length is 13 residues. The chain's CDR3 is CAWSVQGAETQYF. CDR3 bases: TGTGCCTGGAGTGTACAGGGGGCTGAGACCCAGTACTTC.

This clonotype has more than one count but fewer than ten. The chain carries TRBV24-1 and TRBJ2-7; D assignment may be TRBD1 or TRBD2 (6 bases each). CDR1 and CDR2 (germline): KGHDR, SFDVKD. V was shortened by 10 bases and J by 2 bases, with 23 bases between the two germline ends. This CDR3 spans 16 amino acids. The CDR3: CATPLRGPPDPYEQYV. CDR3 in DNA: TGTGCCACTCCCCTCCGGGGGCCTCCCGATCCCTACGAGCAGTACGTC.

V gene TRBV12-3 or TRBV12-4 combines with J gene TRBJ2-1; perhaps TRBD1 as D (5 bases). Trimming removed 4 bases from V and 9 bases from J, with 19 bases in between. This CDR3 has 15 residues. This CDR3 is CASSYSRTSGVEQFF. CDR3 nucleotide sequence: TGTGCCAGCAGTTACTCCCGGACAAGTGGCGTTGAGCAGTTCTTC.